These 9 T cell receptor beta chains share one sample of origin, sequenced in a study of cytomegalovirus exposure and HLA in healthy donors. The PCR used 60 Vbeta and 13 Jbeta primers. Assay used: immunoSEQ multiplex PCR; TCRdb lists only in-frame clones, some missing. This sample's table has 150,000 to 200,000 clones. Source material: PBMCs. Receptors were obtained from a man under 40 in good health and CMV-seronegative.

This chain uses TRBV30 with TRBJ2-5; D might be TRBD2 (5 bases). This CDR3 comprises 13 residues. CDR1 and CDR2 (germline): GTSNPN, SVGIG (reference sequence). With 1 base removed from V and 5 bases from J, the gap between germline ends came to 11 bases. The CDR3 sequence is CAWSELAIETQYF. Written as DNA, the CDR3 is TGTGCCTGGAGTGAGCTAGCTATTGAGACCCAGTACTTC.

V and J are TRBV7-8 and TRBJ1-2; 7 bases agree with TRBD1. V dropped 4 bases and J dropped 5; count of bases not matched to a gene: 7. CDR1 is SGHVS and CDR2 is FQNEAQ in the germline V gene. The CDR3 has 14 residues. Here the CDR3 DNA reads TGTGCCAGCAGCTCCGACAGGGCCTCATATGGCTACACCTTC. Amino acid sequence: CASSSDRASYGYTF.

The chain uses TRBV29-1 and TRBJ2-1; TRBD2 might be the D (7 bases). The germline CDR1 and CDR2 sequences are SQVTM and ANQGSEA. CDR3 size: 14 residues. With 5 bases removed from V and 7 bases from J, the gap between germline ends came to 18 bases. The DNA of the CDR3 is TGCAGCGTTAGTAGGGGGGGTAGTCTAAATGAGCAGTTCTTC. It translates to CSVSRGGSLNEQFF.

The CDR3 reads CAWSARDRSRRMNTEAFF. The CDR3, as DNA: TGTGCCTGGAGTGCCCGGGACAGGTCACGTCGCATGAACACTGAAGCTTTCTTT. The chain uses TRBV30 and TRBJ1-1; TRBD1 matches at 8 bases. The V segment lost 1 base and the J segment 0 bases; nucleotides outside the gene matches: 13. CDR3 length equals 18 residues. The germline V gene encodes CDR1 GTSNPN and CDR2 SVGIG (reference sequence).

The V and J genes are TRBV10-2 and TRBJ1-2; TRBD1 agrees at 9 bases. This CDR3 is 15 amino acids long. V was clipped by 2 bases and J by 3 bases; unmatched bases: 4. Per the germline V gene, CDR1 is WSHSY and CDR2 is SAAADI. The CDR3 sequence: CASSERQGEDYGYTF. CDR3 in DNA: TGCGCCAGCAGTGAGAGACAGGGGGAGGACTATGGCTACACCTTC.

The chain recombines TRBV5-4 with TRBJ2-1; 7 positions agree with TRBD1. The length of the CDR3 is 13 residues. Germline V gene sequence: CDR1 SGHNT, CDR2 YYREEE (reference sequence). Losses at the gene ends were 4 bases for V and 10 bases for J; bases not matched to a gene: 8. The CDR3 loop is CASSPRQGMEQFF. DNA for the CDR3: TGTGCCAGCAGCCCGCGACAGGGAATGGAGCAGTTCTTC.

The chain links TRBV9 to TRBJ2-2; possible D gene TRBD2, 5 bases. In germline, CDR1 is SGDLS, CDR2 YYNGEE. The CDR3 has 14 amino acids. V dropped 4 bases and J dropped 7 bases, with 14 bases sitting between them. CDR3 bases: TGTGCCAGCAGCAGTTGGGGAGAGAACGGGGAGCTGTTTTTT. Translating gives CASSSWGENGELFF.

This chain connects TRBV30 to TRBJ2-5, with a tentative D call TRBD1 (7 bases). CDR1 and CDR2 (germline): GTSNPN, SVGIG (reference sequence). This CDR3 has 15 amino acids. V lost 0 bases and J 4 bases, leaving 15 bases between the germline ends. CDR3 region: CAWSVILQGGETQYF. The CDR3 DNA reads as TGTGCCTGGAGTGTAATTCTTCAGGGGGGAGAGACCCAGTACTTC.

The CDR3 loop reads CASSQGQGVTYEQYF. The CDR3 coding sequence is TGTGCCAGCAGCCAAGGGCAGGGGGTTACCTACGAGCAGTACTTC. The genes are TRBV5-4 and TRBJ2-5; 7 bases line up with TRBD1. The J call may be faulty, since TRBJ2-7 better matches the DNA end. Germline values: CDR1 SGHNT, CDR2 YYREEE (reference sequence). The CDR3 is 15 residues long.